This T cell receptor beta chain originates from a study of immune heterogeneity within non-small cell lung tumors. The trim removed 5 bases at V and 10 bases at J, leaving 8 bases unmatched. The CDR3 is made up of 15 amino acids. Per the germline V gene, CDR1 is MNHEY and CDR2 is SMNVEV (reference sequence). Bulk tumor genomic DNA was the template, and each sample received about 600 ng. Biopsies, several per primary tumor and spaced far apart, were collected during surgery. Patients underwent curative surgery for non-small cell lung cancer (untreated and newly diagnosed). The TCR beta CDR3 region was amplified by multiplex PCR employing 32 V and 13 J primers. Using its own MiXCR run on the multiplex PCR reads, TCRdb lists one record per CDR3 protein. Of over 10,000 distinct CDR3 sequences in the sample, about 22% are singletons; the top ten hold about 4.5%.

This rearrangement joins TRBV27 to TRBJ2-1, with 13 nucleotides matching TRBD2. The sequence was obtained from a man aged 55 to 70 with non-small cell lung cancer. The specimen sequenced was lung tumor tissue. DNA for the CDR3: TGTGCCAGCAGTACAACTAGCGGGAGGGGTGGCGAGCAGTTCTTC. Translation: CASSTTSGRGGEQFF.